This TCR beta chain was obtained from a study of blood T cell repertoires in COVID-19. The CDR3 length is 16 residues. The trim removed 6 bases at V and 4 bases at J, leaving 12 bases unmatched. Per the germline V gene, CDR1 is MNHNY and CDR2 is SVGAGI (reference sequence). How the authors handled the data: Reference gene primers were amplified, and this amplification served to estimate nucleated cell counts. Using immunoSEQ multiplex PCR, the repertoire was profiled, and TCRdb retains in-frame clones only, with some absent. Clone size and V and J calls were adopted from that table, with D and trimming inferred from the DNA. The profile shows some 250,000 clones, less than 90% of them singletons.

What was sequenced was peripheral blood. This sequence joins TRBV6-6 and TRBJ1-3, with 7 positions matching TRBD1. The sequence came from a man between 60 and 75 years old with acute or convalescent COVID-19. The DNA of the CDR3 is TGTGCCAGCAGACCTCCCGGGACAGTGGGAGGAAACACCATATATTTT. Translation gives CASRPPGTVGGNTIYF.